A few counts support the clone carrying this T cell receptor (beta chain). Antigen unknown. In germline, CDR1 is LGHDT, CDR2 YNNKEL (reference sequence). This CDR3 spans 15 amino acids. The germline V and J ends were trimmed by 3 bases and 2 bases, with 13 bases remaining between them. This sample stems from a study of blood T cells in healthy people across ages. Combining a sample-barcoded 5' primer with a J-beta primer mix, a second PCR ran for roughly 6 to 12 cycles. One entry per CDR3 protein results from TCRdb running MiXCR on the 5' RACE reads. The table includes 590,000 or so distinct CDR3 sequences, about 28% detected once. Findings of the study overall: Diversity of TCR beta correlated strongly with naive T cell percentage.

This receptor was obtained from a woman aged 80 or older in good health. The sequencing input was blood. The V and J genes are TRBV3-1 and TRBJ1-1; D gene uncertain. The DNA of the CDR3 is TGTGCCAGCAGCCACTCGGCGGGCAGTAACACTGAAGCTTTCTTT. Translating gives CASSHSAGSNTEAFF.